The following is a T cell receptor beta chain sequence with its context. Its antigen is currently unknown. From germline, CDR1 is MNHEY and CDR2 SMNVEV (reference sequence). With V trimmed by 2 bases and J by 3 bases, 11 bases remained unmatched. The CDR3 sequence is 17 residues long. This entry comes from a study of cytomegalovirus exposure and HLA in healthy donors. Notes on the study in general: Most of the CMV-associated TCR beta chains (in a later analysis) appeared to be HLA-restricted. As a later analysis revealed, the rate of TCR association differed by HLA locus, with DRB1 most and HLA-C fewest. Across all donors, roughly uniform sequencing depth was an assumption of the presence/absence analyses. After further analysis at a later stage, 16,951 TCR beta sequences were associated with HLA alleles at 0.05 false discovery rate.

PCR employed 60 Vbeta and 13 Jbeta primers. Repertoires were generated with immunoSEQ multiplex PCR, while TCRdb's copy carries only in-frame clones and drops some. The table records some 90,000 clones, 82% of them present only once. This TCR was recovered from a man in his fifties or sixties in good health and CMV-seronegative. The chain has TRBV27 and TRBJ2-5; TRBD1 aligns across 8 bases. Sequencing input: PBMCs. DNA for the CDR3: TGTGCCAGCAGTTTAACCCTCCAGGGGGCCGGGGAAGAGACCCAGTACTTC. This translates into CASSLTLQGAGEETQYF.